The table lists the clone carrying this T cell receptor (beta chain) with a few counts. Its antigen is not identified. 60 Vbeta and 13 Jbeta primers were used in PCR. Sequenced by immunoSEQ multiplex PCR; TCRdb stores in-frame clones only, minus some. In the table there are nearly 95,000 clones, under 80% of which are singletons. CDR3 length: 14 amino acids. Deletions cut 0 bases from V and 7 bases from J, with 10 bases between. The V gene's germline CDR1 is LGHNA and CDR2 YSLEER. These data belong to a study of cytomegalovirus exposure and HLA in healthy donors. Findings and limits, study-wide: Upon later analysis, HLA-associated TCR beta chains proved more clonally expanded than other, equally common chains. For cytomegalovirus status, the classifier reportedly gave diagnoses with high specificity and sensitivity. In a later analysis, parvovirus B19, influenza, CMV and Epstein-Barr virus appeared linked to several top co-occurrence clusters. A previous analysis found most TCR beta V segments productive roughly 90% or roughly 30% of the time.

Sequenced material: PBMCs. The chain combines TRBV4-3 with TRBJ2-1; no clear D gene. This sequence was found in a woman between 25 and 40 years old in good health and CMV-seronegative. CDR3 in DNA: TGCGCCAGCAGCCAAGAAGGCGCCGGGAATGAGCAGTTCTTC. This sequence encodes CASSQEGAGNEQFF.